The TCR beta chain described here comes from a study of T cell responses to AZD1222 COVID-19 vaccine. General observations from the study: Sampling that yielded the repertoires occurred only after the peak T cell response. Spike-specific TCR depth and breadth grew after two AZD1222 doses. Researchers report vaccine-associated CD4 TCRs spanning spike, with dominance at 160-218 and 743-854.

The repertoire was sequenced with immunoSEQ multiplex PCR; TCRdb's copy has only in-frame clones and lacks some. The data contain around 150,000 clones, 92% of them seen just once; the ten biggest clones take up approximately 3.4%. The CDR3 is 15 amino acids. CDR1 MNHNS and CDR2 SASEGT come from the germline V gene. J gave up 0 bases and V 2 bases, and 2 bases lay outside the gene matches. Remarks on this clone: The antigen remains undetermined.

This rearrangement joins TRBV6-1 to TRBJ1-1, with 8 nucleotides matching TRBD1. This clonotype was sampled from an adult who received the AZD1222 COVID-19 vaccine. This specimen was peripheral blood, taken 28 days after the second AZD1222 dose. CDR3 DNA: TGTGCCAGCAGTGAACGACAGGGGATGAACACTGAAGCTTTCTTT. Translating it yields CASSERQGMNTEAFF.